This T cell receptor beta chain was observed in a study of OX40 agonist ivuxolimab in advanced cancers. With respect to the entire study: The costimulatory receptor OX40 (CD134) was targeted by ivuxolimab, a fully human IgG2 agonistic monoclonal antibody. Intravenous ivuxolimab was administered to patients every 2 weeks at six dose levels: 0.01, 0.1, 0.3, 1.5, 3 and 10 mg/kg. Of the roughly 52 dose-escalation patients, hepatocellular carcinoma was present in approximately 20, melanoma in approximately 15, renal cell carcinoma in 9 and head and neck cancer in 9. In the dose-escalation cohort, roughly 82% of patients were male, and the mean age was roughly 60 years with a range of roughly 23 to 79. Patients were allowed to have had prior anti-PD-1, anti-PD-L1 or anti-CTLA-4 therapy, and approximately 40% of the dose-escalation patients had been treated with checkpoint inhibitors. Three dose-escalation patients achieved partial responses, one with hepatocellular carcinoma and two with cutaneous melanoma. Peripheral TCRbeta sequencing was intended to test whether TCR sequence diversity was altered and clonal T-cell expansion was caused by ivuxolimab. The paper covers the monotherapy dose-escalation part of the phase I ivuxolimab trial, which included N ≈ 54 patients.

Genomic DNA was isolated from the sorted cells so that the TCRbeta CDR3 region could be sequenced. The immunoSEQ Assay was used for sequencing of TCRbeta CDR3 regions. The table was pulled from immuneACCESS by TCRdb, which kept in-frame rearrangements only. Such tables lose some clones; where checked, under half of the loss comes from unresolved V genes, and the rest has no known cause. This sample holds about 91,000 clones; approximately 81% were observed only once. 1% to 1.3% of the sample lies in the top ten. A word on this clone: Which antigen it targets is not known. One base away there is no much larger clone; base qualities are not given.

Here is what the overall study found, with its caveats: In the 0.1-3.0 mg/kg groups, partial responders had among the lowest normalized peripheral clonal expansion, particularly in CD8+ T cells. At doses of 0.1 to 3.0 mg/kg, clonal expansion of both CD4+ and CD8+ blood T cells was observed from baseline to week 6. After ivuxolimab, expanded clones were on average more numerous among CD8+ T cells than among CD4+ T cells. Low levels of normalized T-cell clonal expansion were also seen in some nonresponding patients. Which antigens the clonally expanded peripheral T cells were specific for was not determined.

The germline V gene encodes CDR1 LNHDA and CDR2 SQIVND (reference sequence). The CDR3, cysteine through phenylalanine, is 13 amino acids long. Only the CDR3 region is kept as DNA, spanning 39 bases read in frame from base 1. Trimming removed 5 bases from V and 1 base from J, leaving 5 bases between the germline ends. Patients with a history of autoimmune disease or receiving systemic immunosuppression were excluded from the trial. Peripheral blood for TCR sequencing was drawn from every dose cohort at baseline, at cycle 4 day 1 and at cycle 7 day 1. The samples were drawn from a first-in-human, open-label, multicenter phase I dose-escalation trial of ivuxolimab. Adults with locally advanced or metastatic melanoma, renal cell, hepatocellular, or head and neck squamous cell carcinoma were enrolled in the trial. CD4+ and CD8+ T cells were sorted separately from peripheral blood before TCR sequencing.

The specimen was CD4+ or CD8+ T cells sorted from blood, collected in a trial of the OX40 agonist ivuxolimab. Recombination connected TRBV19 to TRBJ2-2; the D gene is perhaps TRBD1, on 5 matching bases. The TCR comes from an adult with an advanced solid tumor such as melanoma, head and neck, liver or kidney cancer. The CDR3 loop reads CASSGQNTGELFF. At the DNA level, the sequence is TGTGCCAGTAGTGGACAGAACACCGGGGAGCTGTTTTTT.